Given below is one TCR beta chain in context. Its antigen is undetermined. Trimming pared 4 bases from V and 7 bases from J, leaving 18 bases between. Germline V gives CDR1 SGDLS, CDR2 YYNGEE. This CDR3 spans 14 amino acids. Profiling relied on immunoSEQ multiplex PCR, and the TCRdb table lists in-frame clones only, not all of them. The sample shows 300,000 to 450,000 clones, roughly nine tenths of them seen only once. The sample comes from a study of Ad26.COV2.S vaccination and SARS-CoV-2 variants. Study observations and caveats: Substantial breadth was reported for post-vaccination spike-specific CD8+ and CD4+ T cells. The TCR breadth and depth analyses may have understated or missed part of the total T cell responses.

The chain couples TRBV9 to TRBJ2-7; tentative D call: TRBD1 (7 bases). This sequence was found in a human donor who had recovered from COVID-19. Sequenced material: peripheral blood, taken after recovery from COVID-19. CDR3 residues: CASSPQGGEGEQYF. The CDR3 DNA reads as TGTGCCAGCAGCCCGCAGGGGGGTGAGGGAGAGCAGTACTTC.